The sequence of this TCR beta chain was determined in a study of CD4 T cells in relation to SARS-CoV-2 and coronaviruses. Study results and limitations: Pre-pandemic and post-infection samples never came from the same donor. Crossreactive clones expanded significantly less to SARS-CoV-2 than monoreactive clones.

Clones were read by immunoSEQ multiplex PCR, and TCRdb kept only the in-frame ones, dropping some. The table shows about 38,000 clones, with 82% occurring only once. Of note for this clone: Its antigen is unidentified.

Sorted naive or memory CD4+ cells met CEF peptides for roughly 10 days. Germline loops: CDR1 MNHNS, CDR2 SASEGT. Trimming cost V 2 bases and J 2 bases; bases outside gene matches: 13. This CDR3 contains 19 residues. This chain connects TRBV6-1 to TRBJ1-4; 8 positions agree with TRBD1. Sequencing used naive CD4+ T cells from PBMCs, cultured in vitro. Indicated subset: naive CD4+ T cells isolated by negative enrichment. This receptor was identified in an adult with COVID-19. This CDR3 is CASSENGQGLFGTNEKLFF. The DNA for the CDR3 is TGTGCCAGCAGTGAAAACGGACAGGGTCTCTTCGGGACTAATGAAAAACTGTTTTTT.